This TCR beta chain was recovered during a study of T cells in Graves' hyperthyroidism and ophthalmopathy. The V gene's germline CDR1 is LGHDT and CDR2 YNNKEL (reference sequence). The ends were cut back, 4 bases at V and 0 bases at J, with 19 bases in the middle. The CDR3 loop spans 17 amino acids. Patients with ophthalmopathy all had a Clinical Activity Score of at least 3, a NOSPECS grade of at least 4 and duration under 3 months. Not enrolled were patients with uncontrolled infection, other autoimmune disease, pregnancy or lactation. Study results and limitations: Most thyroid clonotypes expanded above 0.001 were also detected in blood.

This clonotype was recorded many times. Its antigen remains unknown. Amplification targeted TCR beta CDR3 regions from RNA transcripts. HTBI primers were used for first-round RT-PCR of the TCR CDR3. MiXCR was run by TCRdb on the multiplex PCR reads, yielding one entry per CDR3 protein. This sample yields a few hundred thousand distinct CDR3 sequences, of which under 20% are seen a single time; around 17% belongs to the top ten. Sequencing input: blood. This rearrangement joins TRBV3-1 to TRBJ2-7; D possibly matches TRBD1 or TRBD2 (5 bases each). The source of this sequence is a woman aged 18-30 years with Graves' ophthalmopathy. CDR3 bases: TGTGCCAGCAGCCCCCCTCAGGGACGGCGGAGCTCCTACGAGCAGTACTTC. This codes for CASSPPQGRRSSYEQYF.